This T cell receptor (beta chain) appears in the sequencing data of a study of blood T cell repertoires in COVID-19. Only in-frame clones appear in the TCRdb table, and some are missing; sequencing was by immunoSEQ multiplex PCR. In the table there are hundreds of thousands of clones, around nine tenths of which are singletons. CDR1 is SEHNR, CDR2 FQNEAQ, per germline (reference sequence). The V end was cut by 5 bases, the J end by 5 bases, with 15 bases between. This CDR3 is 14 amino acids long. This chain joins TRBV7-9 and TRBJ2-5, with D possibly being TRBD2 (6 bases). Material: PBMCs or T cells enriched from blood (not recorded which). This TCR came from a woman aged 40 to 50 who had recovered from COVID-19. As DNA, the CDR3 is TGTGCCAGCAGCCCGGGACTGGCTAGCGAGACCCAGTACTTC. Translated: CASSPGLASETQYF.